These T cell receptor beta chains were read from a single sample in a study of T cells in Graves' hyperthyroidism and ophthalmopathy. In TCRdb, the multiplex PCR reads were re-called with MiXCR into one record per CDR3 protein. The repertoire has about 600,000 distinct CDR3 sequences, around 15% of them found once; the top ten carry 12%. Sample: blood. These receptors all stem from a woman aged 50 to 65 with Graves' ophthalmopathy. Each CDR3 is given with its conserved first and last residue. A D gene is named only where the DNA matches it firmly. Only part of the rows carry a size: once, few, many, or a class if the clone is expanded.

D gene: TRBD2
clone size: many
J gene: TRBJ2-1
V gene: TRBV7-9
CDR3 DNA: TGTGCCAGCAGCTTAGACAGCGGGAGGGGGGATGAGCAGTTCTTC
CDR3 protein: CASSLDSGRGDEQFF

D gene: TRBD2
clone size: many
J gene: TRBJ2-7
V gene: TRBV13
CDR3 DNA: TGTGCCAGCAGCTTATTTACTAGCGGGCCAACCTACGAGCAGTACTTC
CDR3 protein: CASSLFTSGPTYEQYF

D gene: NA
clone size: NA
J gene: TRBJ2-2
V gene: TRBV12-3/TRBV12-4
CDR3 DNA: TGTGCCAGCAGAAGACCTTCCAGGGGTTTCACCGGGGAGCTGTTTTTT
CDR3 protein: CASRRPSRGFTGELFF

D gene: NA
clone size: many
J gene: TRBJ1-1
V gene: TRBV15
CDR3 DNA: TGTGCCACCAGCAGAGTGGGACATTCGAACACTGAAGCTTTCTTT
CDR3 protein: CATSRVGHSNTEAFF

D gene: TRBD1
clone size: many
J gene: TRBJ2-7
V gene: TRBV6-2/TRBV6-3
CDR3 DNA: TGTGCCAGCAGCCCACAGGGGATCGAGCAGTACTTC
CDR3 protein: CASSPQGIEQYF

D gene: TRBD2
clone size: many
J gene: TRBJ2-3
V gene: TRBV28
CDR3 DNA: TGTGCCAGCAGTGGGACTAGCGGGAGAACAGATACGCAGTATTTT
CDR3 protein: CASSGTSGRTDTQYF

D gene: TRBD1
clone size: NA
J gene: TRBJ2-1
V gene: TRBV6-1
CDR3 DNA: TGTGCCAGCAGTCACCGACGGGACAGGGCTAATGAGCAGTTCTTC
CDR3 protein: CASSHRRDRANEQFF

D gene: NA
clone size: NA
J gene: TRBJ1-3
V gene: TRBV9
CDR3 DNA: TGTGCCAGCAGCGTAGGAGAGGGAGCCGGCTCTGGAAACACCATATATTTT
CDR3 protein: CASSVGEGAGSGNTIYF

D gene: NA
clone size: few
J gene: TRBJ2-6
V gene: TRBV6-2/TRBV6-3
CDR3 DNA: TGTGCCAGCAGTTGGTTCTCTGGGGCCAACGTCCTGACTTTC
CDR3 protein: CASSWFSGANVLTF

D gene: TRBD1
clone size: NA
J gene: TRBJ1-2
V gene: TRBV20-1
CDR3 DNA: TGCAGTGCTAGCGACAGGGTCTATGGCTACACCTTC
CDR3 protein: CSASDRVYGYTF

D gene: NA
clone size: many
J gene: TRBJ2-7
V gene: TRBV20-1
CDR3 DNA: TGCAGTGCTAGGGTTCCACATCCCAACTCCTACGAGCAGTACTTC
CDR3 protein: CSARVPHPNSYEQYF

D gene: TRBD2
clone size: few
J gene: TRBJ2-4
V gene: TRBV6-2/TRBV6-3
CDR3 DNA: TGTGCCAGCAGTTATGCACCGGGACTAGCTACTTTAGCCAAAAACATTCAGTACTTC
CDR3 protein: CASSYAPGLATLAKNIQYF

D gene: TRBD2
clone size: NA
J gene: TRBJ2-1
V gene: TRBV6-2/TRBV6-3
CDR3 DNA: TGTGCCAGCAGTTACTCGGGAGGGAATAGCGGGAGCGTCAATAATGAGCAGTTCTTC
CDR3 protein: CASSYSGGNSGSVNNEQFF

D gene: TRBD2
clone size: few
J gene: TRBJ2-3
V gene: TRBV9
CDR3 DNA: TGTGCCAGCAGCGTCGACCTGGGACTAGATCGTGCAGATACGCAGTATTTT
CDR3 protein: CASSVDLGLDRADTQYF

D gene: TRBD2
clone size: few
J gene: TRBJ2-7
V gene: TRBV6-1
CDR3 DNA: TGTGCCAGCAGAGAACCGGGACTATACGAGCAGTACTTC
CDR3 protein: CASREPGLYEQYF

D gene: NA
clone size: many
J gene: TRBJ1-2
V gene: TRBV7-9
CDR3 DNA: TGTGCCAGCAGCTTAACCAGGGAGGCCTCGGATGGCTACACCTTC
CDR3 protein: CASSLTREASDGYTF

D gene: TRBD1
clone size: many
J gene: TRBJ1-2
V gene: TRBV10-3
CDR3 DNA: TGTGCCATCAGTGAGTTGATGGGACAGGGGGCTTTTGGCTACACCTTC
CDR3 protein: CAISELMGQGAFGYTF